This T cell receptor beta chain was profiled in a study of T cell repertoires in cytomegalovirus infection (dated by TCRdb to between 2018 and 2020). A note on the overall study: Recently identified HLA-C-restricted CMV epitopes, whose presentation resists viral immunomodulation, were targeted by peptide stimulations together with well-studied HLA-B-restricted epitopes. Donor HLA type was relevant to the analysis, as public TCR beta signatures indicated carriage of CMV infection together with the matching HLA type.

Counted from cysteine to phenylalanine, this CDR3 has 12 amino acids. The retained sequence is limited to the CDR3, 36 bases, with the frame set at the first base. The germline V gene provides CDR1 MNHEY and CDR2 SVGEGT. The trim is 2 bases for V and 8 bases for J, with a gap of 9 bases between the germline ends. The treatment or condition label on this specimen signifies: in vitro stimulation with specific CMV peptide epitopes to enrich CMV-specific T cells. This clonotype was seen a few times. The specificity of this receptor is unknown. No base quality values were provided; no much bigger clone lies one nucleotide off. The paper as a whole reports these results and caveats: The ex vivo response was dominated by HLA-C-restricted CMV-specific TCR beta clonotypes, which also provided the single most frequent clonotype in two of eight donors. In both this cohort and an independent roughly 350-donor cohort, the cumulative frequency of public TCR beta family members distinguished carriers of CMV infection plus the relevant HLA type.

The instrument was an Illumina HiSeq 1500. TCRdb cleaned the public reads at Q25 with fastp, built clones with MiXCR and kept in-frame beta chains. Rows merge per CDR3 protein into single entries with the most common DNA and genes. The sample data list 800,000 to 950,000 distinct CDR3 sequences, and around a third of these were observed just once. In total, the top ten clones hold roughly 12% of the sample. The clonotype was recovered from a human donor in good health (CMV status not recorded). Some clones in this sample may be carry-over from other donors' samples. Sequenced material: cultured CD8+ T cells from PBMCs, taken from culture after CMV antigen stimulation. The receptor chain draws on TRBV6-2 or TRBV6-3 and TRBJ1-1, with no confidently assigned D gene. The CDR3 sequence is CASSYNGREAFF. The nucleotide sequence is given as TGTGCCAGCAGTTACAATGGCAGAGAAGCTTTCTTT.